This paragraph reports one TCR beta chain. V shed 1 base, J shed 3 bases, and the junction held 2 bases outside the gene matches. The CDR3 extends over 15 amino acids. Germline CDR1 is MGHRA and CDR2 is YSYEKL. PCR involved 60 Vbeta and 13 Jbeta primers. Produced via immunoSEQ multiplex PCR; TCRdb's table is partial and in-frame only. This table has 220,000 or so clones, roughly 75% appearing once. The data derive from a study of cytomegalovirus exposure and HLA in healthy donors. This receptor was obtained from a woman aged 30 to 39 in good health and CMV-seronegative. The sequenced sample was PBMCs. The chain uses TRBV4-1 and TRBJ2-7, with 11 bases that match TRBD2. CDR3 sequence: CASSQGGTSGYEQYF. Written as DNA, the CDR3 is TGCGCCAGCAGCCAAGGAGGGACTAGCGGCTACGAGCAGTACTTC.